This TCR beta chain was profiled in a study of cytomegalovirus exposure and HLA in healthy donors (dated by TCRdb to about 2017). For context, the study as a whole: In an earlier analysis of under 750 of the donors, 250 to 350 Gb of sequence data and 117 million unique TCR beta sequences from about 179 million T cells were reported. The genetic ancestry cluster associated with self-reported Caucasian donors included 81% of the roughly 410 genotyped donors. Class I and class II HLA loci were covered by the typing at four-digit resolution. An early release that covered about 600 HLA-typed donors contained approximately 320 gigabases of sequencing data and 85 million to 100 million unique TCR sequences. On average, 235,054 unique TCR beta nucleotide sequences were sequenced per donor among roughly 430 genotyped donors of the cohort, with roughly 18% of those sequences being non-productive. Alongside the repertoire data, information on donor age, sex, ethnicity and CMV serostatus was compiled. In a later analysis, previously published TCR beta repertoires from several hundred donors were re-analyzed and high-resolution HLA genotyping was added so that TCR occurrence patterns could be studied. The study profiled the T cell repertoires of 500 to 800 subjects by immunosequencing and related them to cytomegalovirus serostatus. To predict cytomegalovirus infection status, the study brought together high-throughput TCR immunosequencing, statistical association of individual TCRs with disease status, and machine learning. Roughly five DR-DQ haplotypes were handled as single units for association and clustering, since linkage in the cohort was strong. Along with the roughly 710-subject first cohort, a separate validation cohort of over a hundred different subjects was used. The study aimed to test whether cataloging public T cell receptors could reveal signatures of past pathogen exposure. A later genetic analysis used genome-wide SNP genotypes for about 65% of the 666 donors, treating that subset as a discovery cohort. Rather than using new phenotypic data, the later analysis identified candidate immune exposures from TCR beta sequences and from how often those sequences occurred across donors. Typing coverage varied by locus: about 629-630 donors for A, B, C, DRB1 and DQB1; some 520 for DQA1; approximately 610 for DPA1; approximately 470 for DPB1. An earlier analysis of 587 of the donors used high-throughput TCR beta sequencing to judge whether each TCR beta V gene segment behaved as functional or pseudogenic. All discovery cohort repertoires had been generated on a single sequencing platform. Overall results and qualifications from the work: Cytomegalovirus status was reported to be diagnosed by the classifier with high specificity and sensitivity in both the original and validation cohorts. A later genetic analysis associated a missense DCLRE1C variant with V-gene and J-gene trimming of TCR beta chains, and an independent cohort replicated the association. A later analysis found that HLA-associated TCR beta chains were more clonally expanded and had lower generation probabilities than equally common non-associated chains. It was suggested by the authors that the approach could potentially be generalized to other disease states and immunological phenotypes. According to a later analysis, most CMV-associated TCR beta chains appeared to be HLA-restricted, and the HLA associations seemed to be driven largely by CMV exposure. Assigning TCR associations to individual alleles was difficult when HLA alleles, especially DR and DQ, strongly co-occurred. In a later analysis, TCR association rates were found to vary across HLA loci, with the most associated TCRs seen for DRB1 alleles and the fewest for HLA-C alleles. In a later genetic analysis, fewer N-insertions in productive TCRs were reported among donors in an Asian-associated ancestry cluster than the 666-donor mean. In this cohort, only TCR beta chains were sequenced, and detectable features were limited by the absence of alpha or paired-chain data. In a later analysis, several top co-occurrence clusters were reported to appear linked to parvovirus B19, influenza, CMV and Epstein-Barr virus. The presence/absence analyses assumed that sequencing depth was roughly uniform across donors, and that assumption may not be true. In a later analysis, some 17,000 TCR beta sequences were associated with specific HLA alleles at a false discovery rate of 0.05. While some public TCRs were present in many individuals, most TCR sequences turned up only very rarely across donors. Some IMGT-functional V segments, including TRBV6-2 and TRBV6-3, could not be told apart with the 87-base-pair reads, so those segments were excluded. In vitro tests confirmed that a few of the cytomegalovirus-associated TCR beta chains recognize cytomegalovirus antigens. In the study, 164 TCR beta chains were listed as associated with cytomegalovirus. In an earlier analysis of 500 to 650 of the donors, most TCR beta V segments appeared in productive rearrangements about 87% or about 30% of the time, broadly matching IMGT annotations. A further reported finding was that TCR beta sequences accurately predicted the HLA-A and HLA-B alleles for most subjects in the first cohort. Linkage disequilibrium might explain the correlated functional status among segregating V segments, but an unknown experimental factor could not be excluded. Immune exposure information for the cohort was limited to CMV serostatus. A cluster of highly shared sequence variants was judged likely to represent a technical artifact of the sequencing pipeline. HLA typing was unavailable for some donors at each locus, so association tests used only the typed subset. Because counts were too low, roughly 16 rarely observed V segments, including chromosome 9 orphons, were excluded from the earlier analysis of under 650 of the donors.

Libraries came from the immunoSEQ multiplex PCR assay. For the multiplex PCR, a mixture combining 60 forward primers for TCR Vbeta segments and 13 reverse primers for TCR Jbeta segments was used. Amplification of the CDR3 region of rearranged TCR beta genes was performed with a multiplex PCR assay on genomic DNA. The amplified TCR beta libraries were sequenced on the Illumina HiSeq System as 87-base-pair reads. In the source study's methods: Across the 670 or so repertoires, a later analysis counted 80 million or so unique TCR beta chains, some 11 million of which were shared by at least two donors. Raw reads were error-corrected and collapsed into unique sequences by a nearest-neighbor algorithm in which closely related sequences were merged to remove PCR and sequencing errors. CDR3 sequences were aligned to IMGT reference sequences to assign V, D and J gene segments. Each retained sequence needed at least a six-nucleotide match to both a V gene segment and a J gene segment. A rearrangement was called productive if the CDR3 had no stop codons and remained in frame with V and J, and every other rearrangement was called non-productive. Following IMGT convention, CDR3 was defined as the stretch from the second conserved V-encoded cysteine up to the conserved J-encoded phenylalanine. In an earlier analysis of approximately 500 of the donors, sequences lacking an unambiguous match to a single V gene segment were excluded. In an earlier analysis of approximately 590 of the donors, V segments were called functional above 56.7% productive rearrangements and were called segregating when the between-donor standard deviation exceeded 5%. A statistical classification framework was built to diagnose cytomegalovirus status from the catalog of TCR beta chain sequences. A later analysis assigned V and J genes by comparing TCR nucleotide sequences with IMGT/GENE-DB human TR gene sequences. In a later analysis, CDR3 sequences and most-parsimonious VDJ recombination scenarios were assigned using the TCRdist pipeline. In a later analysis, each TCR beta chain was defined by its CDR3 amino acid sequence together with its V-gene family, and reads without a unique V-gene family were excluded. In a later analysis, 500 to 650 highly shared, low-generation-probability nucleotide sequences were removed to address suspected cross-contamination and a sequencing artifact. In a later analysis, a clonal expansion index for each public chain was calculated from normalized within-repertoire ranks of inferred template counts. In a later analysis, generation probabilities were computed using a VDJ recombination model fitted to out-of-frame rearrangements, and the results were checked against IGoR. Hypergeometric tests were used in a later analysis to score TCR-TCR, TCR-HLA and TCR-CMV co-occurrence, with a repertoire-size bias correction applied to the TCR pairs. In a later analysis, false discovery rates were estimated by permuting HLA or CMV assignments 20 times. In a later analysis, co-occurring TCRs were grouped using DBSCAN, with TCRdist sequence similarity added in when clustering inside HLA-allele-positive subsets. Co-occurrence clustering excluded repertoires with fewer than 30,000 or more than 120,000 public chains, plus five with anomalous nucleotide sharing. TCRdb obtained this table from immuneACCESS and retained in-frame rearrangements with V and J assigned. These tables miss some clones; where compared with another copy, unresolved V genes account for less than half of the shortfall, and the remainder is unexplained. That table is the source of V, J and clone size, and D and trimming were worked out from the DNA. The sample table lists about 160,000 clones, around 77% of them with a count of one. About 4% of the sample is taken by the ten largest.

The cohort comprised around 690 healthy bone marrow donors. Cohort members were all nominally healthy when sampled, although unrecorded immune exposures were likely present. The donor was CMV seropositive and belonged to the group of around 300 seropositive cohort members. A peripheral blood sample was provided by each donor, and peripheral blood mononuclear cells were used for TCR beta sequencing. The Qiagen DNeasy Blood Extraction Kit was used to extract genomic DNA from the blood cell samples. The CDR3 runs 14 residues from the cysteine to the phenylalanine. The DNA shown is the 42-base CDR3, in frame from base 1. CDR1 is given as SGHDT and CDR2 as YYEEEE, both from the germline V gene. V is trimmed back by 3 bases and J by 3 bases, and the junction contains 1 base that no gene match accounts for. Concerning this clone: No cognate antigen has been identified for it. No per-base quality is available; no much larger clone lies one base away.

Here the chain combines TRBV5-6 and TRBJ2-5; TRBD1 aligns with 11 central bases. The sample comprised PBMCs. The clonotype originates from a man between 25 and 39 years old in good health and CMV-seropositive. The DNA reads TGTGCCAGCAGCTGGGGACAGGGGGAAGAGACCCAGTACTTC. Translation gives CASSWGQGEETQYF.